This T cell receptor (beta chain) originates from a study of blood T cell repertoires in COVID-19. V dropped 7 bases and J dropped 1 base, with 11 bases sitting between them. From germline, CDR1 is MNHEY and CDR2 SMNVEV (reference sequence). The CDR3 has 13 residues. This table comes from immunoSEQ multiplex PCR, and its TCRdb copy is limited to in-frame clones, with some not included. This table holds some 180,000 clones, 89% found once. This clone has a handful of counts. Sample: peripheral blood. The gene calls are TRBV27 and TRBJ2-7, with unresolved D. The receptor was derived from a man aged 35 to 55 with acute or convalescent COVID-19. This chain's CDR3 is CASKPRRSYEQYF. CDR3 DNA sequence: TGTGCCAGCAAGCCGCGTCGTTCCTACGAGCAGTACTTC.